This T cell receptor (beta chain) was recorded in a study of shared clonotypes between healthy human individuals. Concerning this clone: The antigen remains unidentified.

Sequencing was performed with immunoSEQ multiplex PCR; in TCRdb, only in-frame clones are kept and a portion is missing. The repertoire holds roughly 320,000 clones, around nine tenths seen once, with around 15% in the top ten. From germline, CDR1 is SQVTM and CDR2 ANQGSEA. This CDR3 has 15 residues. V was cut by 0 bases and J by 2 bases, with 14 bases left in between. Study findings and constraints: Memory subsets generally showed lower estimated richness than naive subsets. Only a few donors were included, so the genetic and exposure-history diversity represented was limited.

This clonotype originated in a man aged 18 to 35 in good health. The chain couples TRBV29-1 to TRBJ2-7; no reliable D call. Sequenced input: memory CD8+ T cells sorted from blood. Noted subset: CD45RO+ cells pooled with CCR7-negative TemRA cells. The CDR3 sequence: CSVEETAWPPYEQYF. The CDR3 region has the DNA TGCAGCGTTGAAGAGACCGCGTGGCCCCCCTACGAGCAGTACTTC.